This T cell receptor beta chain appears in the sequencing data of a study of post-analysis software for immune sequencing data. Study overall: In terms of disease course, relapsing-remitting, secondary progressive and progressive-relapsing multiple sclerosis were included. General observations from the study: Multiple sclerosis patients had significantly lower normalized Chao1 diversity than controls. F measure clustering grouped samples strongly by preparation batch. A handful of TRBV segments were significantly more frequent in patients than in controls. TRBV5-6, TRBV5-1 and TRBV20-1 were among these segments.

The CDR3 loop spans 13 amino acids. Trimming shortened V by 6 bases and J by 2 bases, and 10 bases separated the two germline ends. This clonotype was detected only a few times. Its antigen remains unknown. Unique molecular identifiers were present in the TCR beta cDNA libraries. It was from roughly 1 to 10 million T cells that about half a million cDNA molecules came. A single record per CDR3 protein comes from TCRdb applying MiXCR to the PCR reads. The sample shows about 620,000 distinct CDR3 sequences, around 40% of them seen only once. The source material was blood. The chain employs TRBV12-3 or TRBV12-4 and TRBJ2-5; possibly TRBD2 for D (6 bases). The TCR originated in a girl under 18 with multiple sclerosis. The CDR3 loop reads CASSPLAQETQYF. The CDR3 DNA reads as TGTGCCAGCAGCCCACTAGCACAAGAGACCCAGTACTTC.